Sequencing of this T cell receptor beta chain was carried out in a study of CD8 T cells in ankylosing spondylitis. Whole-study findings and limits: There was reportedly significant enrichment of clones that were disease-linked in matched ankylosing spondylitis synovial fluid. Disease-linked clones were found to be CD8+ and relatively rare in peripheral blood. Past studies reported some motif variants in reactive arthritis synovial fluid and blood.

In TCRdb, the 5' RACE reads were re-called with MiXCR into one record per CDR3 protein. The profile shows approximately 240,000 distinct CDR3 sequences, roughly a tenth of them singletons. CDR1 MGHDK and CDR2 SYGVNS come from the germline V gene. The CDR3 is 16 residues long. V gave up 2 bases and J gave up 6 bases, with 20 bases separating them. There are many counts of this clonotype. What it binds is unknown. V usage is TRBV25-1 and J usage is TRBJ2-7, with TRBD2 as a possible D gene (6 bases). Sample: blood, either unsorted or a sorted T cell fraction (not recorded which). The clonotype originates from a male donor with ankylosing spondylitis or in good health (not recorded which). CDR3 sequence (DNA): TGTGCCAGCAGTGAAGGGTCCGGGAGCTTTCCCCTCGAGCAGTACTTC. Protein product: CASSEGSGSFPLEQYF.